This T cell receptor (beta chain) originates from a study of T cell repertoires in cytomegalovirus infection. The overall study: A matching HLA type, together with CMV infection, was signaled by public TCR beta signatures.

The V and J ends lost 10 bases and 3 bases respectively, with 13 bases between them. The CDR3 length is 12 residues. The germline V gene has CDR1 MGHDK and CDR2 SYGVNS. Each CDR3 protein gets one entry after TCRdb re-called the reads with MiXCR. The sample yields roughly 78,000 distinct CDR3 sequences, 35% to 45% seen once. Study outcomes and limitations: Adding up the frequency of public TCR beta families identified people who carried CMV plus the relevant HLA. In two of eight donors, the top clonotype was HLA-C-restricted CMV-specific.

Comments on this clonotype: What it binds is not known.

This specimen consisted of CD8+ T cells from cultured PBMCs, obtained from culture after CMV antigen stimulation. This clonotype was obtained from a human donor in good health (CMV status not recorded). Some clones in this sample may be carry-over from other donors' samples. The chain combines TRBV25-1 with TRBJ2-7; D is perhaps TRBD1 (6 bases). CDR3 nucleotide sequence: TGTGCCACCGAACAGGGCTACTACGAGCAGTACTTC. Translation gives CATEQGYYEQYF.